Listed below are T cell receptor beta chains from one sample, sequenced in a study of Tregs in tolerant kidney transplant recipients. Generated by immunoSEQ multiplex PCR, the TCRdb table keeps only in-frame clones and is missing some. The table has more than 75,000 clones, 90% to 95% seen once; the top ten hold 0.46%. Sequencing was performed on CD4+ T cells from blood, taken before the transplant. Receptors were obtained from a human donor who received a combined kidney and bone marrow transplant. Each CDR3 is given with its conserved first and last residue. A D gene is named only where the DNA matches it firmly. The size of a clone is reported for some rows only, either as once, few or many, or as a class for expanded clones.

d_call,clone_size,v_call,j_call,cdr3_nt,cdr3_aa
-,-,TRBV7-9,TRBJ1-4,TGTGCCAGCAGCTTAGCCCCGGGGGTGACTGCGATAAAACTGTTTTTT,CASSLAPGVTAIKLFF
-,-,TRBV18,TRBJ2-1,TGTGCCAGCTCACCCCTTACCACTAGCTCCGGTGAGCAGTTCTTC,CASSPLTTSSGEQFF
TRBD2,-,TRBV19,TRBJ2-5,TGTGCCAGTAGTAAGGGGACTAGCGGGAGACCCTTCCAAGAGACCCAGTACTTC,CASSKGTSGRPFQETQYF
-,once,TRBV6-1,TRBJ1-5,TGTGCCAGCAGTGAAGCAACCAGGTATCAGCCCCAGCATTTT,CASSEATRYQPQHF
-,once,TRBV30,TRBJ1-5,TGTGCCTGGAGTGTAAGGACAGGCAATCAGCCCCAGCATTTT,CAWSVRTGNQPQHF
TRBD1,-,TRBV4-3,TRBJ2-7,TGCGCCAGCAGCCAAGAAGGGGACAGGGCCTACGAGCAGTACTTC,CASSQEGDRAYEQYF
TRBD1,-,TRBV6-1,TRBJ2-2,TGTGCCAGCAGTGGCAGGGGGCTTAGGACCGGGGAGCTGTTTTTT,CASSGRGLRTGELFF
TRBD2,-,TRBV7-2,TRBJ2-4,TGTGCCAGCAGCATATTAGCGGGAGGGCTGATCAAAAACATTCAGTACTTC,CASSILAGGLIKNIQYF
-,-,TRBV21-1,TRBJ1-1,TGTGCCAGCAGGGGACAGACAGGTCGGGCTTTCTTT,CASRGQTGRAFF
-,-,TRBV19,TRBJ1-3,TGTGCCAGTAGTAAGGTCAGGGTCGAATCGCGTGGAAACACCATATATTTT,CASSKVRVESRGNTIYF
-,-,TRBV19,TRBJ1-3,TGTGCCAGTAGTACCCCGGGACTGATCTCTGGAAACACCATATATTTT,CASSTPGLISGNTIYF
TRBD2,-,TRBV9,TRBJ2-1,TGTGCCAGCAGCGTAGACCCCGCGGGGGGGCTCGGTGAGCAGTTCTTC,CASSVDPAGGLGEQFF
TRBD2,-,TRBV2,TRBJ2-2,TGTGCCAGCAGTGAACCCCGGGGGCGGGAGGGCCTCGGGGAGCTGTTTTTT,CASSEPRGREGLGELFF
-,-,TRBV25-1,TRBJ1-6,TGTGCCAGCAGTGAAGGACAGAGCTATAATTCCCCCCTCCACTTT,CASSEGQSYNSPLHF
-,-,TRBV5-1,TRBJ2-1,TGCGCCAGCAGCTTGGGAAAAGTTTTTGGCGGGAATCATGAGCAGTTCTTC,CASSLGKVFGGNHEQFF
-,-,TRBV7-9,TRBJ2-7,TGTGCCAGCAGCTTGGAGGGTCGGCAGGGGGTCGAGCAGTACTTC,CASSLEGRQGVEQYF
TRBD1,-,TRBV5-6,TRBJ2-2,TGTGCCAGCAGCTTTGGACAGGGGGGGCCCGGGGAGCTGTTTTTT,CASSFGQGGPGELFF
TRBD2,-,TRBV7-3,TRBJ2-3,TGTGCCAGCAGCTTATCGGGGGGGGGTAATACGCAGTATTTT,CASSLSGGGNTQYF
TRBD1,-,TRBV7-2,TRBJ2-3,TGTGCCAGCAGCTTACAGGGACAGTTAACAGATACGCAGTATTTT,CASSLQGQLTDTQYF
-,-,TRBV4-1,TRBJ2-1,TGCGCCAGCAGCCAAGTTGGGGGCAGGGCCTACAATGAGCAGTTCTTC,CASSQVGGRAYNEQFF
-,-,TRBV25-1,TRBJ2-1,TGTGCCAGCAGTGAGAGAAATGAGCAGTTCTTC,CASSERNEQFF
TRBD2,once,TRBV4-3,TRBJ2-3,TGCGCCAGCAGCCAAGATACGTTCGCGGGAGGTGTCACAGATACGCAGTATTTT,CASSQDTFAGGVTDTQYF
-,-,TRBV10-3,TRBJ1-1,TGTGCCATCAGTCCCCGAGGCGGCCTTGAAGCTTTCTTT,CAISPRGGLEAFF
TRBD1,-,TRBV18,TRBJ2-5,TGTGCCAGCTCGCCCGGGACAGGGGGCCAAGAGACCCAGTACTTC,CASSPGTGGQETQYF
TRBD1,-,TRBV6-5,TRBJ1-5,TGTGCCAGCAGTTACGTACAGGGGTTGGAGCCCCAGCATTTT,CASSYVQGLEPQHF
TRBD2,-,TRBV6-5,TRBJ2-7,TGTGCCAGCAGTTACTCTCGGGGAGGGTCATACGAGCAGTACTTC,CASSYSRGGSYEQYF
-,-,TRBV4-2,TRBJ2-2,TGTGCCAGCAGCTCCTCAGGGGAATACACCGGGGAGCTGTTTTTT,CASSSSGEYTGELFF
-,-,TRBV7-2,TRBJ2-3,TGTGCCAGCAGCTCAGGGGTTACGCAGTATTTT,CASSSGVTQYF
TRBD1,-,TRBV4-2,TRBJ1-4,TGTGCCAGCAGCCAAGCGACAGGGATAAATGAAAAACTGTTTTTT,CASSQATGINEKLFF
TRBD2,-,TRBV2,TRBJ2-7,TGTGCCAGCAACGAGGGGCGGGGGGATTACTACGAGCAGTACTTC,CASNEGRGDYYEQYF
TRBD1,few,TRBV19,TRBJ1-2,TGTGCCAGTACCCTGACAGGGTTTAGTGGCTACACCTTC,CASTLTGFSGYTF
TRBD2,-,TRBV7-2,TRBJ2-7,TGTGCCAGCAGCTTAGGACTAGCGGGAGGTAGAAAGCAGTACTTC,CASSLGLAGGRKQYF
TRBD2,-,TRBV7-9,TRBJ2-5,TGTGCCAGCAGCCTGTCCTCGGCGGGAGTACGGAAGACCCAGTACTTC,CASSLSSAGVRKTQYF
TRBD2,once,TRBV5-5,TRBJ2-3,TGTGCCAGCAGCTTGGCCGGGCGGGAGAGCACAGATACGCAGTATTTT,CASSLAGRESTDTQYF
TRBD1,-,TRBV7-9,TRBJ1-2,TGTGCCAGCAGCTTCGTGACAGGGGCCGGCTACACCTTC,CASSFVTGAGYTF
TRBD2,-,TRBV5-4,TRBJ2-3,TGTGCCAGCAGCTTTAGCGGGGGGGCGTTTGCAGATACGCAGTATTTT,CASSFSGGAFADTQYF
TRBD2,-,TRBV6-5,TRBJ2-5,TGTGCCAGCAGGGCGGGAGTGGAGACCCAGTACTTC,CASRAGVETQYF
TRBD2,once,TRBV12-5,TRBJ2-3,TGTGCTAGTGGTTCCTCCGGACTAGCGGGAGTATCACAGGATACGCAGTATTTT,CASGSSGLAGVSQDTQYF
TRBD1,-,TRBV10-3,TRBJ2-2,TGTGCCACACGACAGGGTTTGGACACCGGGGAGCTGTTTTTT,CATRQGLDTGELFF
-,-,TRBV28,TRBJ1-5,TGTGCCAGCAGTTTACGGCAGGGGCTCGGCAATCAGCCCCAGCATTTT,CASSLRQGLGNQPQHF
-,-,TRBV28,TRBJ1-4,TGTGCCAGCAGTTTAGTCGAGGTTGAAAAACTGTTTTTT,CASSLVEVEKLFF
TRBD1,-,TRBV27,TRBJ2-7,TGTGCCAGCAGTTTATTTTGGACACCGGGACAGGGGTACGAGCAGTACTTC,CASSLFWTPGQGYEQYF
-,-,TRBV6-5,TRBJ2-1,TGTGCCAGCAGATCCTTCAGGGAGCAGTTCTTC,CASRSFREQFF
-,once,TRBV7-2,TRBJ1-1,TGTGCCAGCACCCGTGAGAGGGAGACTGAAGCTTTCTTT,CASTRERETEAFF
TRBD2,-,TRBV15,TRBJ2-5,TGTGCCACCGGTCCCCGCGGGGGGGAGACCCAGTACTTC,CATGPRGGETQYF
TRBD1,-,TRBV5-5,TRBJ1-5,TGTGCCAGCAGCTTGGGACGACAGGGGGCCGGGCAGCCCCAGCATTTT,CASSLGRQGAGQPQHF
TRBD2,-,TRBV7-9,TRBJ2-5,TGTGCCAGCAGGATGGCGCGGGAGGGGGAGACCCAGTACTTC,CASRMAREGETQYF